The 30 T cell receptor beta chains presented below share a single source sample, sequenced in a study of response to subunit inactivated influenza vaccine. TCRdb processed the RT-PCR reads anew with MiXCR; each CDR3 protein has one entry. This table holds more than 450,000 distinct CDR3 sequences, roughly 12% found once. This sample comprised PBMCs from blood, obtained on the day of vaccination. These receptors came from a man aged 45-65 years who received an inactivated influenza vaccine.

This rearrangement joins TRBV28 to TRBJ1-3, with a weak D call TRBD1 (5 bases). The germline CDR1 and CDR2 sequences are MDHEN and SYDVKM. There are 14 residues in the CDR3. Trimming pared 3 bases from V and 4 bases from J, leaving 10 bases between. This CDR3 reads CASSFVRAGNTIYF. The CDR3 DNA sequence: TGTGCCAGCAGTTTTGTCAGGGCGGGAAACACCATATATTTT.

This clonotype has only a few counts. The rearrangement joins TRBV29-1 to TRBJ2-1, with 9 nucleotides matching TRBD1. Germline values: CDR1 SQVTM, CDR2 ANQGSEA. This CDR3 is 14 amino acids long. V dropped 5 bases and J dropped 2; count of bases not matched to a gene: 4. Here the CDR3 DNA reads TGCAGCGTTCCGGGACAGGGACCCTACAATGAGCAGTTCTTC. Protein sequence: CSVPGQGPYNEQFF.

This clonotype appeared many times. The chain couples TRBV5-1 to TRBJ2-1; 7 bases match TRBD2. The CDR3 is 15 amino acids. Germline CDR1 is SGHRS and CDR2 is YFSETQ. V shed 1 base and J 6 bases; nucleotides not matched to a gene: 7. The chain's CDR3 is CASSLMSASGNEQFF. The CDR3 DNA reads as TGCGCCAGCAGCTTGATGTCGGCTAGCGGCAATGAGCAGTTCTTC.

This clonotype has more than one count but fewer than ten. The chain combines TRBV20-1 with TRBJ2-7; 11 positions match TRBD2. The V segment lost 6 bases and the J segment 1 base; nucleotides outside the gene matches: 11. Per germline, CDR1 DFQATT and CDR2 SNEGSKA (reference sequence). This CDR3 region has 16 residues. The CDR3 region has the DNA TGCAGTGCGCCGTTCAATCTAGCGGGAGGTTCCTACGAGCAGTACTTC. This encodes CSAPFNLAGGSYEQYF.

The chain links TRBV7-2 to TRBJ2-1; 8 positions agree with TRBD1. J lost 4 bases, V lost 1 base, and 3 bases had no gene match. CDR1 SGHTA and CDR2 FQGNSA come from the germline V gene. The CDR3 sequence is 15 residues long. The CDR3 here is CASSLDRGRYNEQFF. The CDR3 nucleotides read TGTGCCAGCAGCTTAGACAGGGGGAGGTACAATGAGCAGTTCTTC.

This chain uses TRBV10-3 with TRBJ2-5; D might be TRBD1 (5 bases). This CDR3 has 12 residues. Germline CDR1 and CDR2: ENHRY and SYGVKD. The germline V and J ends were trimmed by 2 bases and 5 bases, with 6 bases remaining between them. CDR3 sequence (DNA): TGTGCCATCAGTGAGAAGGGGGAGACCCAGTACTTC. This translates into CAISEKGETQYF.

This clonotype was counted a few times. The V call is TRBV10-3, the J call TRBJ2-7; unclear D gene. V lost 6 bases and J 1 base, leaving 13 bases between the germline ends. This CDR3 region has 14 residues. Germline V gene lookup returns CDR1 ENHRY and CDR2 SYGVKD. The CDR3 DNA reads as TGTGCCATCAGCCGCCGAACCGAATCCTACGAGCAGTACTTC. Its translation is CAISRRTESYEQYF.

This clonotype was counted between two and nine times. The chain couples TRBV7-3 to TRBJ2-1, with 7 bases matching TRBD1. J gave up 9 bases and V 5 bases, and 10 bases lay outside the gene matches. The CDR3 spans 14 residues. Germline CDR1 reads SGHTA; CDR2 reads FQGTGA. The CDR3 DNA is TGTGCCAGCAGCAAGACAGGGAACCTAGCTGAGCAGTTCTTC. Translation: CASSKTGNLAEQFF.

This clonotype was counted a few times. The J gene is TRBJ2-1, the V gene TRBV12-3 or TRBV12-4; 8 nucleotides align to TRBD1. Trimming took 3 bases from V and 3 from J; bases not matched to a gene: 4. The CDR3 covers 15 residues. The CDR3 nucleotides read TGTGCCAGCAGTTTCCCAGGGGGCTTCTACAATGAGCAGTTCTTC. Encoded protein: CASSFPGGFYNEQFF.

The CDR3 sequence: CASSDRLANEKLFF. The DNA for the CDR3 is TGTGCCAGCAGTGACAGATTGGCTAATGAAAAACTGTTTTTT. The chain combines TRBV6-1 with TRBJ1-4; no clear D gene. Germline V gives CDR1 MNHNS, CDR2 SASEGT. This CDR3 region has 14 residues. V was clipped by 3 bases and J by 3 bases, with 8 bases between them.

This clonotype was detected ten times or more. The genes are TRBV5-1 and TRBJ2-1; the match to TRBD2 covers 13 bases. The CDR3 length is 21 residues. The V segment lost 3 bases and the J segment 6 bases; nucleotides outside the gene matches: 21. Germline values: CDR1 SGHRS, CDR2 YFSETQ. CDR3 in amino acids: CASSSRDKRELAGGPTNEQFF. CDR3 DNA: TGCGCCAGCAGCTCCCGGGACAAAAGAGAACTAGCGGGAGGGCCAACCAATGAGCAGTTCTTC.

This clonotype occurred a few times. The chain combines TRBV7-6 with TRBJ2-2, with D perhaps TRBD1 (6 bases). The V end lost 0 bases, the J end lost 1 base, and 15 bases lay between the germline ends. This CDR3 is 18 amino acids long. Germline CDR1 and CDR2: SGHVS and FNYEAQ. This chain's CDR3 is CASSLALSGTLNTGELFF. CDR3 DNA: TGTGCCAGCAGCTTAGCCCTATCCGGGACACTGAACACCGGGGAGCTGTTTTTT.

The J gene is TRBJ2-5, the V gene TRBV30; 10 bases match TRBD2. The CDR3 totals 14 residues. V was pared by 3 bases and J by 4 bases, with 5 bases of the junction left unmatched. CDR1 GTSNPN and CDR2 SVGIG come from the germline V gene (reference sequence). CDR3 loop: CAWRASGGIETQYF. In nucleotides, the CDR3 is TGTGCCTGGAGGGCTAGCGGGGGTATAGAGACCCAGTACTTC.

This clonotype was seen a few times. The chain recombines TRBV5-6 with TRBJ2-5; 10 bases match TRBD1. J gave up 4 bases and V 0 bases, and 15 bases lay outside the gene matches. Looked up from germline, CDR1 is SGHDT and CDR2 is YYEEEE. The CDR3 is made up of 19 amino acids. In nucleotides, the CDR3 is TGTGCCAGCAGCTTGGCCTCCGGGACAGGGGAAATTTTATCAGAGACCCAGTACTTC. It is translated as CASSLASGTGEILSETQYF.

This chain links TRBV20-1 with TRBJ2-2, with TRBD2 identical over 10 bases. With 2 bases clipped from V and 1 base from J, the junction kept 7 bases outside the gene matches. CDR1 is DFQATT, CDR2 SNEGSKA, per germline (reference sequence). The CDR3 loop spans 17 amino acids. CDR3 residues: CSARRPASGGNTGELFF. For the CDR3, the DNA is TGCAGTGCTAGACGCCCAGCTAGCGGGGGGAACACCGGGGAGCTGTTTTTT.

At least ten counts were recorded for this clonotype. The DNA of the CDR3 is TGCAGCGTGGACAGGGGGAACTATGGCTACACCTTC. It codes for CSVDRGNYGYTF. This chain connects TRBV29-1 to TRBJ1-2; 10 bases agree with TRBD1. Germline assignment: CDR1 SQVTM and CDR2 ANQGSEA. V trimming: 6 bases; J trimming: 2 bases; junction bases outside the gene matches: 0. This CDR3 comprises 12 residues. Complete variable domain (other parts from reference TRBV29-1 and TRBJ1-2): SAVISQKPSRDICQRGTSLTIQCQVDSQVTMMFWYRQQPGQSLTLIATANQGSEATYESGFVIDKFPISRPNLTFSTLTVSNMSPEDSSIYLCSVDRGNYGYTFGSGTRLTVV.

The CDR3 coding sequence is TGTGCCAGCGGAGCGGGGGGGTTTTTGGGTGAGCAGTTCTTC. This gives the protein CASGAGGFLGEQFF. V usage is TRBV7-9 and J usage is TRBJ2-1, with 10 bases identical to TRBD2. The J segment lost 9 bases and the V segment lost 8 bases, leaving 10 bases of the junction unmatched. From germline, CDR1 is SEHNR and CDR2 FQNEAQ (reference sequence). CDR3 length equals 14 residues.

About this clonotype itself: A junction end diverges from the germline sequence, so it may reflect a read error. The chain is built from TRBV4-2 and TRBJ2-1; 8 bases line up with TRBD2. This CDR3 comprises 13 residues. In germline, CDR1 is LGHNA, CDR2 YNFKEQ. The CDR3 region is CTSSQDRGRLAFF. The CDR3 coding sequence is TGTACCAGCAGCCAAGATCGCGGGAGGTTGGCGTTCTTC.

The sample holds a few counts of this clonotype. The V call is TRBV6-1, the J call TRBJ2-2; D unresolved. This CDR3 has 13 amino acids. Per the germline V gene, CDR1 is MNHNS and CDR2 is SASEGT. With 8 bases removed from V and 6 bases from J, the gap between germline ends came to 13 bases. In DNA, the CDR3 is TGTGCCAGCGGCCCAGAGGTGGCCGGGGAGCTGTTTTTT. This gives the protein CASGPEVAGELFF.

This clonotype was seen ten or more times. This sequence joins TRBV9 and TRBJ2-1; no definite D call. Trimming removed 1 base at V and 0 bases at J, with 14 bases between. From germline, CDR1 is SGDLS and CDR2 YYNGEE. The CDR3 runs to 17 residues. The CDR3 spells CASSVSAPAGSYNEQFF. In DNA form, the CDR3 reads TGTGCCAGCAGCGTATCCGCCCCGGCAGGCTCCTACAATGAGCAGTTCTTC.

This clonotype was seen only a few times. The rearrangement links TRBV3-1 to TRBJ2-4; D tentatively reads TRBD1 or TRBD2 (5 bases each). Trimming stripped 1 base from V and 1 base from J, with 11 bases between. CDR1 is LGHDT and CDR2 is YNNKEL in the germline V gene (reference sequence). There are 16 residues in the CDR3. CDR3 sequence (DNA): TGTGCCAGCAGCCAAGTGGACTGGGGGGCCAAAAACATTCAGTACTTC. Its translation is CASSQVDWGAKNIQYF.

The CDR3 reads CSAKMNTEAFF. Here the CDR3 DNA reads TGCAGCGCAAAGATGAACACTGAAGCTTTCTTT. V is TRBV29-1 and J is TRBJ1-1; D remains ambiguous. CDR1 is SQVTM and CDR2 is ANQGSEA in the germline V gene. The germline V and J ends were trimmed by 7 bases and 0 bases, with 6 bases remaining between them. This CDR3 has 11 residues.

This clonotype was observed a handful of times. The chain employs TRBV20-1 and TRBJ2-2; perhaps TRBD2 as D (6 bases). The CDR3 consists of 15 residues. The germline V gene encodes CDR1 DFQATT and CDR2 SNEGSKA (reference sequence). The V end lost 6 bases, the J end lost 0 bases, and 14 bases lay between the germline ends. The CDR3: CSATRDPSNTGELFF. The CDR3 DNA is TGCAGTGCGACTAGGGATCCCTCGAACACCGGGGAGCTGTTTTTT.

This clonotype has only a few counts. The chain joins TRBV2 to TRBJ2-7; the D is unclear. Germline V lookup: CDR1 SNHLY, CDR2 FYNNEI. Trimming cost V 3 bases and J 6 bases, with 15 bases left between them. The CDR3 covers 14 residues. The CDR3 DNA reads TGTGCCAGCAGTGACAGGCTGGTTGATCGCGAGCAGTACTTC. It encodes CASSDRLVDREQYF.

The chain joins TRBV4-3 to TRBJ2-5, with D perhaps assigned TRBD1 or TRBD2 (5 bases each). This CDR3 spans 15 amino acids. Germline V gene data show CDR1 as LGHNA and CDR2 as YSLEER. V was trimmed by 0 bases and J by 1 base, leaving 9 bases between them. The CDR3 DNA sequence: TGCGCCAGCAGCCAAGATCAGGGACCCCAAGAGACCCAGTACTTC. Its translation is CASSQDQGPQETQYF.

This clonotype has just a few counts. The J gene is TRBJ1-2, the V gene TRBV6-5, with D possibly being TRBD1 (5 bases). The germline CDR1 and CDR2 sequences are MNHEY and SVGAGI. The V end lost 3 bases, the J end lost 4 bases, and 12 bases lay between the germline ends. The CDR3 has 14 residues. In DNA form, the CDR3 reads TGTGCCAGCAGTTATGGTCAGGGATTCTATGGCTACACCTTC. Amino acids: CASSYGQGFYGYTF.

This clonotype was counted at least ten times. The chain uses TRBV5-5 and TRBJ2-7; 8 nucleotides agree with TRBD1. CDR1 SGHKS and CDR2 YYEKEE come from the germline V gene (reference sequence). This CDR3 has 14 amino acids. With 4 bases clipped from V and 5 bases from J, the junction kept 8 bases outside the gene matches. The CDR3 DNA follows: TGTGCCAGCAGCACCAGTGGACAGGGAAACGAGCAGTACTTC. Protein sequence: CASSTSGQGNEQYF.

This chain joins TRBV4-3 and TRBJ2-7, with TRBD2 matching 8 bases. The CDR3 runs to 16 residues. The V gene end was trimmed by 4 bases and the J gene end by 1 base; junction bases not matched to a gene: 9. Germline CDR1 is LGHNA and CDR2 is YSLEER. In DNA form, the CDR3 reads TGCGCCAGCAGCCCTTACTTGCAGCGGGAGTCCTACGAGCAGTACTTC. It is translated as CASSPYLQRESYEQYF.

Only a few counts were recorded for this clonotype. This rearrangement joins TRBV7-2 to TRBJ2-7; 7 bases match TRBD2. The CDR3 totals 14 residues. The germline CDR1 and CDR2 sequences are SGHTA and FQGNSA. The V gene end was trimmed by 5 bases and the J gene end by 5 bases; junction bases not matched to a gene: 9. Written as DNA, the CDR3 is TGTGCCAGCAGCCCTAAGGCGGGAGTGAACGAGCAGTACTTC. This translates into CASSPKAGVNEQYF.

Only a few counts were recorded for this clonotype. The chain combines TRBV6-1 with TRBJ2-2; 10 bases align to TRBD2. Germline CDR1 MNHNS, CDR2 SASEGT. V lost 6 bases and J lost 1; bases outside the gene matches: 2. This CDR3 contains 15 residues. Here the CDR3 reads CASRGLAVNTGELFF. The DNA for the CDR3 is TGTGCCAGCAGAGGACTAGCGGTGAACACCGGGGAGCTGTTTTTT.